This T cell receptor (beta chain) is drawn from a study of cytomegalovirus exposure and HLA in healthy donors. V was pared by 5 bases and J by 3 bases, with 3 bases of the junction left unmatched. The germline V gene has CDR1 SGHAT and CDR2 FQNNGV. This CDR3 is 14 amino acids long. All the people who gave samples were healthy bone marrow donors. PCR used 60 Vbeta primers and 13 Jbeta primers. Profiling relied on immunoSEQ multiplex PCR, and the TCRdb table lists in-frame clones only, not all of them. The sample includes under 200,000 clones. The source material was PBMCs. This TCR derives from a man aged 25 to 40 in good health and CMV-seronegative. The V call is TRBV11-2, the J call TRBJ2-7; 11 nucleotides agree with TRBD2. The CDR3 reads CASSPGTSGYEQYF. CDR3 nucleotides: TGTGCCAGCAGCCCGGGGACTAGCGGCTACGAGCAGTACTTC.